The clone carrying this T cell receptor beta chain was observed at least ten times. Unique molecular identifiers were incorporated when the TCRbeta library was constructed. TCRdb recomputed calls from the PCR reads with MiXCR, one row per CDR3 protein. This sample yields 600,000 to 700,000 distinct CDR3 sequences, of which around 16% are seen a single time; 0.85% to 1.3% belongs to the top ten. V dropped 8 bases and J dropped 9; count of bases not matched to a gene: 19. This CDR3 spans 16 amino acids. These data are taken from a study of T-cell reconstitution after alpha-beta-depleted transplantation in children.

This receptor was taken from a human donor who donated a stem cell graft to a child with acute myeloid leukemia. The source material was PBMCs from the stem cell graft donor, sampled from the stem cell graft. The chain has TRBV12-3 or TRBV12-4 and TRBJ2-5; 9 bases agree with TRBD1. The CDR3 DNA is TGTGCCAGCGCCGCGACCCTCGGGACAGGGTTAGCGGCCCAGTACTTC. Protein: CASAATLGTGLAAQYF.